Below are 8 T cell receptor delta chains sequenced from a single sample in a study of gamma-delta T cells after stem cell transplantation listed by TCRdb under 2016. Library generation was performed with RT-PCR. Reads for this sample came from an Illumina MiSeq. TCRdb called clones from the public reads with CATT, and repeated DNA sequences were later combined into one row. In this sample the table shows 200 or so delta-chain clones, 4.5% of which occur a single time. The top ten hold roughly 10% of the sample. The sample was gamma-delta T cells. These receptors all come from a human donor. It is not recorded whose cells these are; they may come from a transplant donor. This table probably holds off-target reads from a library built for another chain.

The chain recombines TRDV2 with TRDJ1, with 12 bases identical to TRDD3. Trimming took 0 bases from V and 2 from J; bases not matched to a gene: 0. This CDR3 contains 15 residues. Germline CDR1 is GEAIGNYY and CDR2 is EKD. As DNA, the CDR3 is TGTGCCTGTGACACCCTGGGGGATACGACCGATAAACTCATCTTT. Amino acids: CACDTLGDTTDKLIF.

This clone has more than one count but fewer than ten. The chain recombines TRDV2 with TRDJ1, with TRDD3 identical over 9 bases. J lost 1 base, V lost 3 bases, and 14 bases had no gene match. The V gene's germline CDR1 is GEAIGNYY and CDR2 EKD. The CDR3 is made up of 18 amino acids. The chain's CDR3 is CACDFLVLGDKGTDKLIF. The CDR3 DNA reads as TGTGCCTGTGACTTCCTAGTACTGGGGGACAAGGGCACCGATAAACTCATCTTT.

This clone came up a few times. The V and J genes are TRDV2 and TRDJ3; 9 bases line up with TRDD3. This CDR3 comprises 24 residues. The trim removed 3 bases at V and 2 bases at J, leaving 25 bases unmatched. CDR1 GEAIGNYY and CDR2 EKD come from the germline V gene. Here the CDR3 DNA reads TGTGCCTGTGACCCCTCGACCGCCAAGGGGGGATACCTTCGAAACACCTGGGACACCCGACAGATGTTTTTC. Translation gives CACDPSTAKGGYLRNTWDTRQMFF.

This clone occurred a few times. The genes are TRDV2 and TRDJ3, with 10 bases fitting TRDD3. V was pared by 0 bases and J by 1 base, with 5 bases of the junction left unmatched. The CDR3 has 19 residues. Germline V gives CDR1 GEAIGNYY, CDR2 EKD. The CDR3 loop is CACDTGWGIGSWDTRQMFF. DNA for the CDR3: TGTGCCTGTGACACCGGCTGGGGGATAGGATCCTGGGACACCCGACAGATGTTTTTC.

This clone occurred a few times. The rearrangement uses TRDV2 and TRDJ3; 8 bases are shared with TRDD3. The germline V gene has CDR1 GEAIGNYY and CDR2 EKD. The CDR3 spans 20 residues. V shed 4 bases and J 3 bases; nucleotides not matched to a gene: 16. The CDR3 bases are TGTGCCTGTGATACCGACTGGGGGTTCACAGGGATCTGGGACACCCGACAGATGTTTTTC. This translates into CACDTDWGFTGIWDTRQMFF.

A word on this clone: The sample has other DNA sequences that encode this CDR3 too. The CDR3, as DNA: TGTGCCTGTGACACTGGGGGATACACCGATAAACTCATCTTT. Translated: CACDTGGYTDKLIF. The chain recombines TRDV2 with TRDJ1; 8 positions agree with TRDD3. CDR1 GEAIGNYY and CDR2 EKD come from the germline V gene. This CDR3 has 14 residues. J lost 0 bases, V lost 1 base, and 0 bases had no gene match.

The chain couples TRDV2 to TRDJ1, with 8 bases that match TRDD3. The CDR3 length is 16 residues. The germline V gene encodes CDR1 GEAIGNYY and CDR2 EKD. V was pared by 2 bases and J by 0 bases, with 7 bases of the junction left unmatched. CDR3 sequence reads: CACDRGLGADTDKLIF. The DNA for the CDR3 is TGTGCCTGTGACAGGGGACTGGGGGCCGACACCGATAAACTCATCTTT.

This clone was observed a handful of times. The CDR3 DNA reads as TGTGCCTGTGACACCGTTGGATACACCGATAAACTCATCTTT. Translation gives CACDTVGYTDKLIF. The rearrangement links TRDV2 to TRDJ1; D not certain. The CDR3 has 14 amino acids. Germline loops: CDR1 GEAIGNYY, CDR2 EKD. V gave up 0 bases and J gave up 0 bases, with 7 bases separating them.